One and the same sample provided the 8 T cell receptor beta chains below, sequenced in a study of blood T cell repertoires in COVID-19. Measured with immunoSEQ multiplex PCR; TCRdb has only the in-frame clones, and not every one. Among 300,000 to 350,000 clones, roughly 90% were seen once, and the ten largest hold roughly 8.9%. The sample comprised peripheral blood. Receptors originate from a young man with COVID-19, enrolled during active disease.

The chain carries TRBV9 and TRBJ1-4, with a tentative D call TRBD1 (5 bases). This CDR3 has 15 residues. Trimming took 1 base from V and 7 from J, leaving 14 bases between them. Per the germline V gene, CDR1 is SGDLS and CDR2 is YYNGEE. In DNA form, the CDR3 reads TGTGCCAGCAGCGTAAGGACACCCGGGGGTGAAAAACTGTTTTTT. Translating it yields CASSVRTPGGEKLFF.

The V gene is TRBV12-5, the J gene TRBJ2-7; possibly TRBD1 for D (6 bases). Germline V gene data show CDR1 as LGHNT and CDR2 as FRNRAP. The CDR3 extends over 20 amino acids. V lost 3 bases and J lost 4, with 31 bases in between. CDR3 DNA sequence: TGTGCTAGTGGTTTATGGGGGCAACTTAGGCCCCCGAGGAAGGGTTACGAGCAGTACTTC. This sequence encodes CASGLWGQLRPPRKGYEQYF.

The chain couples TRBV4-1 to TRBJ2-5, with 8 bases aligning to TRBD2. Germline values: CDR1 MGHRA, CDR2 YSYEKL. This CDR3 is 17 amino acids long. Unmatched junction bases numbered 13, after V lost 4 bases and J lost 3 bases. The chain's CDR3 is CASSPIPGGALKETQYF. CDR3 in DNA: TGCGCCAGCAGCCCCATCCCCGGGGGGGCCCTAAAAGAGACCCAGTACTTC.

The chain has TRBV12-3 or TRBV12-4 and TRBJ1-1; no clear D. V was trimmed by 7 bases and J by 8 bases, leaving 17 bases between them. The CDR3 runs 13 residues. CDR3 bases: TGTGCCAGCATGGTTCCAGGTTTGACCGAAGCTTTCTTT. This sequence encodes CASMVPGLTEAFF.

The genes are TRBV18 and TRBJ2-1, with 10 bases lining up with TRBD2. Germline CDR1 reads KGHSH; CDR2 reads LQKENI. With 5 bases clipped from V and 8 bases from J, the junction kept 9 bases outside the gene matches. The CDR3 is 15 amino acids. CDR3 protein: CASSSSGSIRDEQFF. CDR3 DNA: TGTGCCAGCTCATCTAGCGGGAGTATCCGCGATGAGCAGTTCTTC.

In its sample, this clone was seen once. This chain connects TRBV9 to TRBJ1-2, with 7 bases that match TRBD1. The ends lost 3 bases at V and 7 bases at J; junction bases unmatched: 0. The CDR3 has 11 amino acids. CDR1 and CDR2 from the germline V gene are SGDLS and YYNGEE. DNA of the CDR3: TGTGCCAGCAGCGCAGGGGGTGGCTACACCTTC. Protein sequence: CASSAGGGYTF. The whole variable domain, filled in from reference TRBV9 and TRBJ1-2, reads DSGVTQTPKHLITATGQRVTLRCSPRSGDLSVYWYQQSLDQGLQFLIQYYNGEERAKGNILERFSAQQFPDLHSELNLSSLELGDSALYFCASSAGGGYTFGSGTRLTVV.

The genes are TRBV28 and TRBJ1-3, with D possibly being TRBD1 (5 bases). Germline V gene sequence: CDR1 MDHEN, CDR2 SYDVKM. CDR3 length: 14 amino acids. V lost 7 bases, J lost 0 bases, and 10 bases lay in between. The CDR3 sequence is CASTRVSSGNTIYF. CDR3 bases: TGTGCCAGCACCAGGGTGAGCTCTGGAAACACCATATATTTT.

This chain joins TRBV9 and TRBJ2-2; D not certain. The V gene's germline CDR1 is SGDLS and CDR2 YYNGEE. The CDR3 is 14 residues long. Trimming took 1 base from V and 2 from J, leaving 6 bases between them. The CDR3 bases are TGTGCCAGCAGCGTAAACAGTAACACCGGGGAGCTGTTTTTT. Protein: CASSVNSNTGELFF.